This T cell receptor (beta chain) was found in a study of blood T cells in healthy people across ages. The study's findings and limits: In the absence of known donor CMV status, changes in expanded clonotypes were possibly confounded. Long-lived donors exceeded aged donors in naive CD4+ cells and diversity.

In germline, CDR1 is MNHNS, CDR2 SASEGT. Trimming cost V 6 bases and J 8 bases; bases outside gene matches: 18. CDR3 length equals 17 residues. As concerns this clonotype: The target antigen is unknown.

A J-beta primer mix and a sample-barcoded 5' primer were used in a second PCR of roughly 6 to 12 cycles. Each cDNA molecule received a tag from a template-switch adaptor that had 12 random nucleotides. TCRdb passed the 5' RACE reads through MiXCR, listing each CDR3 protein once. The profile shows approximately 2,000,000 distinct CDR3 sequences, about 39% of them singletons. This rearrangement joins TRBV6-1 to TRBJ1-2; TRBD1 matches at 10 bases. The sequencing sample was made of blood. The sequence was collected from a human donor in good health. The CDR3 nucleotides are TGTGCCAGCAGCCCCGGACAGGGGGGTTTCGGGTTCCGGGGCTACACCTTC. It specifies CASSPGQGGFGFRGYTF.